What follows describes a single T cell receptor (beta chain). This sample is drawn from a study of healthy donors' naive CD4 and CD8 T cells. Whole-study context: Donors came from three age groups: 20-25, 40-50 and 60-70 years.

A linear amplification protocol produced the TCR libraries from 500 ng of total RNA. TCRdb recomputed calls from the reads with MiXCR, one row per CDR3 protein. The sample includes about 180,000 distinct CDR3 sequences, around 80% of them seen just once. The sample taken for sequencing was naive CD4+ and CD8+ T cells sorted from blood, pooled from several donors. The sequence was collected from a pool of human donors in good health; the sample pools cells from several healthy donors.

CDR3 sequence reads: CSVETGGSYEQYF. CDR3 DNA: TGCAGCGTTGAGACAGGGGGCTCCTACGAGCAGTACTTC. The rearrangement uses TRBV29-1 and TRBJ2-7; 9 bases fit TRBD1. Germline V gene lookup returns CDR1 SQVTM and CDR2 ANQGSEA. Losses at the gene ends were 3 bases for V and 0 bases for J; bases not matched to a gene: 0. The CDR3 contains 13 residues.